The 13 T cell receptor beta chains below were found in one sample sequenced in a study of blood T cell repertoires in COVID-19. Here immunoSEQ multiplex PCR was the method, and the copy in TCRdb shows in-frame clones only, minus some. Of approximately 100,000 clones listed, 84% are singletons. Sequencing was carried out using peripheral blood. Receptors originate from a human donor in a cohort sampled during active or convalescent COVID-19.

Remarks on this clone: The sample carries other DNA sequences with the same CDR3. The chain carries TRBV5-6 and TRBJ1-5, with 7 positions matching TRBD1. V dropped 4 bases and J dropped 4; count of bases not matched to a gene: 2. CDR1 is SGHDT, CDR2 YYEEEE, per germline. The CDR3 spans 13 residues. CDR3 DNA: TGTGCCAGCAGCCGGGACAGAAATCAGCCCCAGCATTTT. It yields the protein CASSRDRNQPQHF.

This clone has only one observation. The chain has TRBV10-1 and TRBJ2-5; possible D gene TRBD2, 6 bases. Trimming took 0 bases from V and 4 from J, leaving 6 bases between them. The CDR3 extends over 13 amino acids. CDR1 is WNHNN and CDR2 is SYGVQD in the germline V gene (reference sequence). The CDR3, as DNA: TGCGCCAGCAGTGAGTCGGGGGGAGAGACCCAGTACTTC. Protein: CASSESGGETQYF.

J is TRBJ1-1 and V is TRBV6-6; D is unresolved. V was cut by 0 bases and J by 4 bases, with 6 bases left in between. CDR1 is MNHNY, CDR2 SVGAGI, per germline (reference sequence). This CDR3 spans 13 amino acids. The CDR3 region has the DNA TGTGCCAGCAGTTACTCTGGCAGCACTGAAGCTTTCTTT. This encodes CASSYSGSTEAFF.

The chain joins TRBV10-3 to TRBJ2-3; D is possibly TRBD2 (6 bases). Germline CDR1 reads ENHRY; CDR2 reads SYGVKD. Trimming removed 0 bases at V and 2 bases at J, with 12 bases between. This CDR3 spans 16 amino acids. The CDR3 reads CAISESTGLYTDTQYF. DNA of the CDR3: TGTGCCATCAGTGAGTCGACGGGACTCTACACAGATACGCAGTATTTT.

The V gene is TRBV28, the J gene TRBJ2-4, with D possibly being TRBD2 (5 bases). The CDR3 totals 13 residues. V was shortened by 6 bases and J by 8 bases, with 14 bases between the two germline ends. Germline CDR1 MDHEN, CDR2 SYDVKM. Here the CDR3 reads CASRYEGRDIQYF. CDR3 bases: TGTGCCAGCAGATACGAGGGAAGGGACATTCAGTACTTC.

This chain connects TRBV6-4 to TRBJ1-4; 10 nucleotides align to TRBD1. The germline V gene encodes CDR1 MRHNA and CDR2 SNTAGT. V shed 6 bases, J shed 8 bases, and the junction held 18 bases outside the gene matches. The CDR3 consists of 18 residues. CDR3 residues: CASSRTEPDRGLREKLFF. DNA of the CDR3: TGTGCCAGCAGCCGAACTGAACCCGACAGGGGGCTGAGAGAAAAACTGTTTTTT.

Only one count was recorded for this clone. CDR3 DNA: TGCGCCAGCAGCCAATTCCCGACAGGGGCCCAAGAGACCCAGTACTTC. Its translation: CASSQFPTGAQETQYF. V gene TRBV4-1 combines with J gene TRBJ2-5; 8 nucleotides line up with TRBD1. CDR1 MGHRA and CDR2 YSYEKL come from the germline V gene. V trimming: 2 bases; J trimming: 1 base; junction bases outside the gene matches: 6. This CDR3 has 16 amino acids.

This chain links TRBV11-3 with TRBJ1-6, with TRBD1 identical over 7 bases. CDR3 length: 17 residues. V lost 7 bases to trimming and J lost 1 base; unmatched junction nucleotides: 10. Germline CDR1 reads SGHNT; CDR2 reads YENEEA. Here the CDR3 reads CASTDHRDSSYNSPLHF. The CDR3 nucleotides read TGTGCCAGCACCGACCACCGGGACAGTTCCTATAATTCACCCCTCCACTTT.

The CDR3 DNA reads as TGTGCCAGCAGCTTTTGGGGCTTGAACACCGGGGAGCTGTTTTTT. Residues: CASSFWGLNTGELFF. The chain combines TRBV7-6 with TRBJ2-2; tentative D call: TRBD1 (5 bases). Germline V gives CDR1 SGHVS, CDR2 FNYEAQ. The CDR3 covers 15 residues. V shed 3 bases and J shed 1 base, with 9 bases lying between them.

This clone appeared once. The chain is built from TRBV27 and TRBJ1-5, with D hard to call. Trimming removed 3 bases from V and 5 bases from J, with 5 bases in between. The length of the CDR3 is 12 residues. The germline CDR1 and CDR2 sequences are MNHEY and SMNVEV (reference sequence). CDR3 sequence: CASSFRDQPQHF. The DNA of the CDR3 is TGTGCCAGCAGTTTTCGGGATCAGCCCCAGCATTTT.

The rearrangement joins TRBV19 to TRBJ2-3, with D possibly matching TRBD2 (6 bases). CDR3 length: 17 residues. CDR1 is LNHDA and CDR2 is SQIVND in the germline V gene (reference sequence). Trimming pared 1 base from V and 2 bases from J, leaving 16 bases between. The CDR3 DNA is TGTGCCAGTAGTATAGTGGGGACTTCCCCCCTCACAGATACGCAGTATTTT. Amino acid sequence: CASSIVGTSPLTDTQYF.

The chain carries TRBV28 and TRBJ2-7, with D maybe TRBD2 (6 bases). CDR3 length: 13 amino acids. Germline CDR1 and CDR2: MDHEN and SYDVKM. V lost 8 bases, J lost 2 bases, and 13 bases lay in between. DNA of the CDR3: TGTGCCAGCCGGGGAGGAGGGGCCTACGAGCAGTACTTC. This encodes CASRGGGAYEQYF. Variable domain in full (rest from reference TRBV28 and TRBJ2-7): DVKVTQSSRYLVKRTGEKVFLECVQDMDHENMFWYRQDPGLGLRLIYFSYDVKMKEKGDIPEGYSVSREKKERFSLILESASTNQTSMYLCASRGGGAYEQYFGPGTRLTVT.

This clone was seen just once. The V call is TRBV4-3, the J call TRBJ1-1; the D is unclear. The germline CDR1 and CDR2 sequences are LGHNA and YSLEER. Between the trimmed V and J ends, which lost 6 bases and 6 bases, there was a span of 14 bases. The CDR3 runs to 13 residues. The CDR3 reads CASRGLGKAEAFF. In nucleotides, the CDR3 is TGCGCCAGCAGGGGCCTTGGTAAGGCTGAAGCTTTCTTT.